The clone carrying this T cell receptor beta chain is labeled as medium-sized (0.01 to 0.1%). The source of the sample is a study of blood T cell repertoires in COVID-19. Study-wide background: Specimens from acute and convalescent COVID-19 originated in the United States, Italy and Spain. T cells, B-cell-depleted T cells, or PBMCs provided the cDNA or gDNA that served as material.

The authors' processing: Quantification of nucleated cells was approximated via reference gene primer amplification. Assay used: immunoSEQ multiplex PCR; TCRdb lists only in-frame clones, some missing. V and J calls and clone size are as listed in that table; D and trimming were resolved from the DNA. Among approximately 92,000 clones listed, approximately 80% were seen once. There are 13 residues in the CDR3. Trimming took off 6 bases at V and 4 bases at J, with 12 bases between the two ends. The clonotype originates from a man in his forties or fifties with acute or convalescent COVID-19. The sample consisted of peripheral blood. The V gene is TRBV12-3 or TRBV12-4, the J gene TRBJ1-1, with D possibly matching TRBD1 (6 bases). The DNA for the CDR3 is TGTGCCAGCAGCGCAGGGGAGGGCACTGAAGCTTTCTTT. The encoded protein is CASSAGEGTEAFF.